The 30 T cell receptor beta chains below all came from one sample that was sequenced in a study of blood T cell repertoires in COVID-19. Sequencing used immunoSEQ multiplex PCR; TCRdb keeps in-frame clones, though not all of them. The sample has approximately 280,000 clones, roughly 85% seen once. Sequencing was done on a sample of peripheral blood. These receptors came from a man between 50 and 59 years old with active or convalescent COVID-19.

Written as DNA, the CDR3 is TGTGCCAGCAGCTTAGGACAGAATAACTATGGCTACACCTTC. It is translated as CASSLGQNNYGYTF. This chain uses TRBV7-9 with TRBJ1-2; D might be TRBD1 (5 bases). Germline CDR1 and CDR2: SEHNR and FQNEAQ (reference sequence). The CDR3 is 14 amino acids. V was cut by 1 base and J by 1 base, with 7 bases left in between.

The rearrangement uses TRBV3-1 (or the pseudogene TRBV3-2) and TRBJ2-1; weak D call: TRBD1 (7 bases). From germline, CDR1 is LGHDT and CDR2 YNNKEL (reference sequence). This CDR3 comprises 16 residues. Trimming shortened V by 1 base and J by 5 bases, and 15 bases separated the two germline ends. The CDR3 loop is CASSQGGGGVNNEQFF. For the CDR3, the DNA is TGTGCCAGCAGCCAAGGAGGGGGCGGGGTGAACAATGAGCAGTTCTTC.

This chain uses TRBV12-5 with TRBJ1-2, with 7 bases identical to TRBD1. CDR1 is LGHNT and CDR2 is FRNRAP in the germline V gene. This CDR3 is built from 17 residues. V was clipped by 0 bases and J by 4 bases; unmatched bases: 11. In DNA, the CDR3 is TGTGCTAGTGGTTTGGTCGTAGGACAGGTTGGGAGCTATGGCTACACCTTC. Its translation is CASGLVVGQVGSYGYTF.

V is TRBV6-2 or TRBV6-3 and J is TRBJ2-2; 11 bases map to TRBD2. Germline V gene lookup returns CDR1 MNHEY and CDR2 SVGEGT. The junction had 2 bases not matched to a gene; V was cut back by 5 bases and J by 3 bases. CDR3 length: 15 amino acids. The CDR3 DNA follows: TGTGCCAGCAGTATGGGACTAGCGGACACCGGGGAGCTGTTTTTT. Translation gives CASSMGLADTGELFF.

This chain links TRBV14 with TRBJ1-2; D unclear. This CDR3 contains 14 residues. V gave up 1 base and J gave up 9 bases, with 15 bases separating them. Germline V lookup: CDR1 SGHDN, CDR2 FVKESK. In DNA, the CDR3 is TGTGCCAGCAGCCAAGGCCACCGCGGTATCAGCTACACCTTC. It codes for CASSQGHRGISYTF.

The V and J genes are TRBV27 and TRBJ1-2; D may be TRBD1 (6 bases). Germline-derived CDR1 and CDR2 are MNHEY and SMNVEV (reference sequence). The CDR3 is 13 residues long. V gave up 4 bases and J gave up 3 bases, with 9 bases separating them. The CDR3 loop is CASSSQGDYGYTF. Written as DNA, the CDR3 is TGTGCCAGCAGTTCACAGGGTGACTATGGCTACACCTTC.

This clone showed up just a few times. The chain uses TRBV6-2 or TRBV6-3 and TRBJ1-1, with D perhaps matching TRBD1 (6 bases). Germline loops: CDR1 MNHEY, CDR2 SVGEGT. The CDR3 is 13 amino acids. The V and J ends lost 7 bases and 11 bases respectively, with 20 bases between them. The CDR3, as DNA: TGTGCCAGCACCCCTCAGGGCAGGGGTAACGCTTTCTTT. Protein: CASTPQGRGNAFF.

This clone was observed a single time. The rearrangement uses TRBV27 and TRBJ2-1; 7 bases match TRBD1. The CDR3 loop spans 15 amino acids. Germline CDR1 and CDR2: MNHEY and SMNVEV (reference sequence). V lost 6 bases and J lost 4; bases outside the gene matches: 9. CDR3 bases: TGTGCCAGCAGGTCGGGACAGTCATATTACAATGAGCAGTTCTTC. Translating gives CASRSGQSYYNEQFF.

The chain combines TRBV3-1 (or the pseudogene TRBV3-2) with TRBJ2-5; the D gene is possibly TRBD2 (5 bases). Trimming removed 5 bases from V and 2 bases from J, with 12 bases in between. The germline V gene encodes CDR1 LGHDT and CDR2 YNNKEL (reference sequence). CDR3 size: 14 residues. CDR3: CASSSATTQETQYF. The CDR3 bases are TGTGCCAGCAGCTCCGCGACTACTCAAGAGACCCAGTACTTC.

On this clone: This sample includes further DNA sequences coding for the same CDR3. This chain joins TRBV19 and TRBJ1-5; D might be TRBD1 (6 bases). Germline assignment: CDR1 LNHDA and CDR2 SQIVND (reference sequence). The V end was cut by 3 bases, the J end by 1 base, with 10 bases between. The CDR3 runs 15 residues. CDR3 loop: CASSIGGTSNQPQHF. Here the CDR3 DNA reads TGTGCCAGTAGTATCGGGGGGACAAGCAATCAGCCCCAGCATTTT.

CDR3 bases: TGTGCCAGCAGTCAGACAGGGGTTAACACCGGGGAGCTGTTTTTT. Amino acid sequence: CASSQTGVNTGELFF. The rearrangement uses TRBV6-6 and TRBJ2-2, with 8 bases aligning to TRBD1. The CDR3 loop spans 15 amino acids. Looked up from germline, CDR1 is MNHNY and CDR2 is SVGAGI (reference sequence). With 5 bases clipped from V and 2 bases from J, the junction kept 4 bases outside the gene matches.

CDR3: CASSQTSGSFGEQFF. The CDR3 DNA reads TGTGCCAGCAGCCAGACTAGCGGGAGCTTTGGTGAGCAGTTCTTC. This chain joins TRBV6-2 or TRBV6-3 and TRBJ2-1; 12 bases align to TRBD2. Germline CDR1 and CDR2: MNHEY and SVGEGT. The CDR3 sequence is 15 residues long. V was pared by 6 bases and J by 9 bases, with 9 bases of the junction left unmatched.

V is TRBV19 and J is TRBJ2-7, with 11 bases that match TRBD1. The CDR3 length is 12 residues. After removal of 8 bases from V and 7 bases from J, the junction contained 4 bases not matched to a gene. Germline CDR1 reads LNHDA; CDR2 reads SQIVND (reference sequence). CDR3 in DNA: TGTGCCAGTGGGACAGGGGGAGGAGAGCAGTACTTC. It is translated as CASGTGGGEQYF. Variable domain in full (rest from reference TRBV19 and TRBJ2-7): DGGITQSPKYLFRKEGQNVTLSCEQNLNHDAMYWYRQDPGQGLRLIYYSQIVNDFQKGDIAEGYSVSREKKESFPLTVTSAQKNPTAFYLCASGTGGGEQYFGPGTRLTVT.

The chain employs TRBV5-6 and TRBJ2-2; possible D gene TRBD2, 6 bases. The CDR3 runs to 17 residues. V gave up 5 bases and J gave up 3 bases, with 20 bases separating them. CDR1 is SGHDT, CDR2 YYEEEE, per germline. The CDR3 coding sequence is TGTGCCAGCAGTTCCACCGGGAGAAGCCGTGACACCGGGGAGCTGTTTTTT. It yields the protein CASSSTGRSRDTGELFF.

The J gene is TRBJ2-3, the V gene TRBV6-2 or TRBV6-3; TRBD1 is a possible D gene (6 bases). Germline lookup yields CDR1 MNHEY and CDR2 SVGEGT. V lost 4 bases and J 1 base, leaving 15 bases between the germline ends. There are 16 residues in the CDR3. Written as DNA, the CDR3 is TGTGCCAGCAGTTTTCCACAGGGTCTGGGCACAGATACGCAGTATTTT. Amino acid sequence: CASSFPQGLGTDTQYF.

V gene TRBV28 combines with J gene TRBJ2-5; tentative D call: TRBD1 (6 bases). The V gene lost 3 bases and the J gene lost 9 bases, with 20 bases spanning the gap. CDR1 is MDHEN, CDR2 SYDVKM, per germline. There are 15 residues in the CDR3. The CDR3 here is CASSFTGTLNTAQYF. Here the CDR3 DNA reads TGTGCCAGCAGTTTCACCGGGACACTTAATACGGCCCAGTACTTC. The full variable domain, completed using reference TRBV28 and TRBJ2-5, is DVKVTQSSRYLVKRTGEKVFLECVQDMDHENMFWYRQDPGLGLRLIYFSYDVKMKEKGDIPEGYSVSREKKERFSLILESASTNQTSMYLCASSFTGTLNTAQYFGPGTRLLVL.

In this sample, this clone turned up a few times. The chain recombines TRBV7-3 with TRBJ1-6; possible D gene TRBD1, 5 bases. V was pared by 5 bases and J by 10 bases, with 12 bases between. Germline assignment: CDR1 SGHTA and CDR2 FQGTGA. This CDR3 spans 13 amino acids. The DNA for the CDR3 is TGTGCCAGCAGCCTAAACAGGAACTCACCCCTCCACTTT. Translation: CASSLNRNSPLHF.

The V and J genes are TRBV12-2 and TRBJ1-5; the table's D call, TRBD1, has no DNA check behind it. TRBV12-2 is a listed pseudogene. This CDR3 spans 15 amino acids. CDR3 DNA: TGTGCAAGTCGCCTAAGACAGGGGGCCCAGCAGCCCCAGCATTTT. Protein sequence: CASRLRQGAQQPQHF.

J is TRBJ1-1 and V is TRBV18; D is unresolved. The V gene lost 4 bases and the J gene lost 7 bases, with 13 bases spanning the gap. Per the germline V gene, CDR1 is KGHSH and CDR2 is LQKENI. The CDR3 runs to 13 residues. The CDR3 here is CASSRSGGGEAFF. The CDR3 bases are TGTGCCAGCTCACGTAGTGGCGGAGGTGAAGCTTTCTTT.

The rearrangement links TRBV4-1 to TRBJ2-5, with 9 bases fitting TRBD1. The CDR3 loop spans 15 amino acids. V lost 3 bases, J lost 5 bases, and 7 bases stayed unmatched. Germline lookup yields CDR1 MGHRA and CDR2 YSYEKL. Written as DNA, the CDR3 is TGCGCCAGCAGCCAGAAGGACAGGGGTGAGGAGACCCAGTACTTC. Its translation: CASSQKDRGEETQYF.

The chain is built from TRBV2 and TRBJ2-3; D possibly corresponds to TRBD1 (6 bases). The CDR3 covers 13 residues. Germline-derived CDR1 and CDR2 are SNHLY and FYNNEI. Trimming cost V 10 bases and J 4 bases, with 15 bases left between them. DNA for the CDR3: TGTGCCACCCAGAGAGGGGGTGCAGATACGCAGTATTTT. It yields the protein CATQRGGADTQYF.

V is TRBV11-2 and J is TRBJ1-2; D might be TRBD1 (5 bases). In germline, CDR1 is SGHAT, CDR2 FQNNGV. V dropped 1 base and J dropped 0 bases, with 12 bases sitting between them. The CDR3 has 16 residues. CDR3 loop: CASSLAGTGANYGYTF. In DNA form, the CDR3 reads TGTGCCAGCAGCTTAGCTGGGACGGGAGCTAACTATGGCTACACCTTC.

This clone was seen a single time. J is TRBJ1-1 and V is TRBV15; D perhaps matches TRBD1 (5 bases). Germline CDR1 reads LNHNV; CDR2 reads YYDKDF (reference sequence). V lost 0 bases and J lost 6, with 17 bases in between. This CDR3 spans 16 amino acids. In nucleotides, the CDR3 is TGTGCCACCAGCAGAGATAGAACCGCGGGAGGGGCTGAAGCTTTCTTT. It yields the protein CATSRDRTAGGAEAFF. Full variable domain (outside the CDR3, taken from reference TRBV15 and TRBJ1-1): DAMVIQNPRYQVTQFGKPVTLSCSQTLNHNVMYWYQQKSSQAPKLLFHYYDKDFNNEADTPDNFQSRRPNTSFCFLDIRSPGLGDTAMYLCATSRDRTAGGAEAFFGQGTRLTVV.

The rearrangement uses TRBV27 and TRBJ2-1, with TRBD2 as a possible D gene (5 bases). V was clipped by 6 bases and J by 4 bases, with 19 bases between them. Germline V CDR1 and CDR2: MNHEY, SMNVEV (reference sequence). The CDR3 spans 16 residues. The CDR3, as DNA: TGTGCCAGCAGCGGAGGAGGACTCCTGTTATACAATGAGCAGTTCTTC. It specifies CASSGGGLLLYNEQFF.

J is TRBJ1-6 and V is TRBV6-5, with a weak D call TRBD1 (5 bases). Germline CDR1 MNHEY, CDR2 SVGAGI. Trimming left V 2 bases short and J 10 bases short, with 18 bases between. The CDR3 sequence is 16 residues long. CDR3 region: CASSYTGGVGKSPLHF. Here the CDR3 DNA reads TGTGCCAGCAGTTACACAGGTGGGGTAGGAAAATCACCCCTCCACTTT.

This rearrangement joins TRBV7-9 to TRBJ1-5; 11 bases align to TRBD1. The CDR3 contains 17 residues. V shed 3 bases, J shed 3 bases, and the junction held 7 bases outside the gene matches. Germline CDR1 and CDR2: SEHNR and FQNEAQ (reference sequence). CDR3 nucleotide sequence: TGTGCCAGCAGCTTCGGGACAGGGGGAAGGGACAATCAGCCCCAGCATTTT. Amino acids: CASSFGTGGRDNQPQHF.

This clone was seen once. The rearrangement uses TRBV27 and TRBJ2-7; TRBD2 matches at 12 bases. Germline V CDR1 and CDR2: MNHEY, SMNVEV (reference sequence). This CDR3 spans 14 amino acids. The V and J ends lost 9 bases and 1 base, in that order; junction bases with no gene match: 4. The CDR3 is CARATSGSSYEQYF. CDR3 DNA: TGTGCCAGGGCGACTAGCGGGAGTTCCTACGAGCAGTACTTC.

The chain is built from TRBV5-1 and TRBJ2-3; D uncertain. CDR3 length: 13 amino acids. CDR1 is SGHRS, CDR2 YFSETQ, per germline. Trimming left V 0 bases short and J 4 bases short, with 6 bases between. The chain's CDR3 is CASSLASPDTQYF. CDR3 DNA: TGCGCCAGCAGCTTGGCCTCCCCAGATACGCAGTATTTT. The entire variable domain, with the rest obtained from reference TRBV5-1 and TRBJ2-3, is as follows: KAGVTQTPRYLIKTRGQQVTLSCSPISGHRSVSWYQQTPGQGLQFLFEYFSETQRNKGNFPGRFSGRQFSNSRSEMNVSTLELGDSALYLCASSLASPDTQYFGPGTRLTVL.

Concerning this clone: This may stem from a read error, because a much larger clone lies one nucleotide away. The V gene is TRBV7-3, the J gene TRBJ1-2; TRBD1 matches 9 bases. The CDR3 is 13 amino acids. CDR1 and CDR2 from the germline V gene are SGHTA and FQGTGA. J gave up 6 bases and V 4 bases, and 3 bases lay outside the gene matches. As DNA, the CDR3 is TGTGCCAGCAGCTCGGGACAGGGCGATGGCTACACCTTC. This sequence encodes CASSSGQGDGYTF.

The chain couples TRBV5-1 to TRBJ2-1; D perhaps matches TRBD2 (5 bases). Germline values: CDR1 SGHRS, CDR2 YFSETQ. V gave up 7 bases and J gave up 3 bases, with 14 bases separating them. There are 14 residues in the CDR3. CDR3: CASGSEGDYNEQFF. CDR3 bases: TGCGCCAGCGGCTCTGAGGGAGACTACAATGAGCAGTTCTTC.